This T cell receptor beta chain was recovered during a study of T cell responses to AZD1222 COVID-19 vaccine. Germline CDR1 is MDHEN and CDR2 is SYDVKM. V lost 5 bases to trimming and J lost 0 bases; unmatched junction nucleotides: 12. This CDR3 has 18 amino acids. Measured with immunoSEQ multiplex PCR; TCRdb has only the in-frame clones, and not every one. The table shows some 120,000 clones, with about 90% occurring only once. Broader study findings: Nearly half of spike-specific TCRs reportedly target unmutated variant regions.

On this clone itself: The antigen is unknown.

The receptor was isolated from an adult who received the AZD1222 COVID-19 vaccine. This chain joins TRBV28 and TRBJ1-4, with 7 bases that match TRBD1. The material was peripheral blood, obtained 28 days after the second AZD1222 dose. The CDR3 nucleotides are TGTGCCAGCAGTCCTGGACAGGAAGCCTACGCAACTAATGAAAAACTGTTTTTT. Amino acids: CASSPGQEAYATNEKLFF.